This TCR beta chain was sequenced during a study of blood T cell repertoires in COVID-19. Germline assignment: CDR1 SGHNT and CDR2 YYREEE (reference sequence). The CDR3 contains 15 residues. V shed 4 bases, J shed 2 bases, and the junction held 5 bases outside the gene matches. Measured with immunoSEQ multiplex PCR; TCRdb has only the in-frame clones, and not every one. The table has a few hundred thousand clones, about four fifths seen once. The TCR sequence derives from a middle-aged woman who had recovered from COVID-19. The sequenced sample was PBMCs or T cells enriched from blood (not recorded which). The chain links TRBV5-4 to TRBJ2-7; 11 positions match TRBD1. The CDR3 DNA sequence: TGTGCCAGCAGCCCGGGACAGGGGGTAACCTACGAGCAGTACTTC. Translating gives CASSPGQGVTYEQYF.